The 29 T cell receptor beta chains given below trace back to one sample, sequenced in a study of immune evolution from preneoplasia to lung adenocarcinoma. Here immunoSEQ multiplex PCR was the method, and the copy in TCRdb shows in-frame clones only, minus some. The table has some 5,000 clones, around 81% seen once. The sequenced sample was FFPE normal lung tissue adjacent to the tumor. The source of these receptors is a person aged 50-70 years with lung adenocarcinoma.

The J gene is TRBJ2-2, the V gene TRBV29-1; 7 bases are shared with TRBD1. Germline CDR1 is SQVTM and CDR2 is ANQGSEA. The CDR3 runs to 15 residues. The trim removed 7 bases at V and 0 bases at J, leaving 8 bases unmatched. The CDR3 DNA follows: TGCAGCGCTATTCCGGGACAGTCGAACACCGGGGAGCTGTTTTTT. Its protein is CSAIPGQSNTGELFF.

The rearrangement joins TRBV28 to TRBJ2-2; TRBD1 matches at 11 bases. V lost 2 bases and J lost 6; bases outside the gene matches: 5. CDR1 and CDR2 from the germline V gene are MDHEN and SYDVKM. CDR3 length: 16 amino acids. Here the CDR3 reads CASSLLGTGGAGELFF. The CDR3 nucleotides are TGTGCCAGCAGTTTACTTGGGACAGGGGGTGCCGGGGAGCTGTTTTTT.

This clone was seen more than once but under ten times. The chain employs TRBV19 and TRBJ1-5; D uncertain. V was trimmed by 3 bases and J by 5 bases, leaving 11 bases between them. The CDR3 runs 14 residues. Germline lookup yields CDR1 LNHDA and CDR2 SQIVND (reference sequence). CDR3 amino acids: CASSIFWGDQPQHF. CDR3 DNA: TGTGCCAGTAGTATTTTTTGGGGAGATCAGCCCCAGCATTTT. The full variable domain, completed using reference TRBV19 and TRBJ1-5, is DGGITQSPKYLFRKEGQNVTLSCEQNLNHDAMYWYRQDPGQGLRLIYYSQIVNDFQKGDIAEGYSVSREKKESFPLTVTSAQKNPTAFYLCASSIFWGDQPQHFGDGTRLSIL.

This chain's CDR3 is CASSLEVQETQYF. CDR3 coding DNA: TGTGCCAGCAGTCTGGAGGTCCAAGAGACCCAGTACTTC. V gene TRBV6-1 combines with J gene TRBJ2-5, with D tentatively TRBD2 (5 bases). V lost 5 bases, J lost 1 base, and 8 bases lay in between. The germline gives CDR1 MNHNS, CDR2 SASEGT. CDR3 length: 13 amino acids.

This chain joins TRBV29-1 and TRBJ2-5, with D perhaps being TRBD1 or TRBD2 (5 bases each). V gave up 4 bases and J gave up 4 bases, with 28 bases separating them. Germline loops: CDR1 SQVTM, CDR2 ANQGSEA. This CDR3 spans 18 amino acids. The CDR3 nucleotides read TGCAGCGTTGCCTGCCGGGTGGCTTGGGATGTGGGACCAGAGACCCAGTACTTC. This codes for CSVACRVAWDVGPETQYF.

The rearrangement uses TRBV6-1 and TRBJ1-5; D uncertain. This CDR3 is 12 amino acids long. V lost 2 bases, J lost 13 bases, and 12 bases lay in between. CDR1 MNHNS and CDR2 SASEGT come from the germline V gene. The DNA for the CDR3 is TGTGCCAGCAGTGAACAAGGAGGAGTTCAGCATTTT. Amino acids: CASSEQGGVQHF.

The CDR3 is CSVEWGQGASTGELFF. Here the CDR3 DNA reads TGCAGCGTTGAATGGGGACAGGGGGCGAGCACCGGGGAGCTGTTTTTT. This sequence joins TRBV29-1 and TRBJ2-2, with 12 positions matching TRBD1. Per germline, CDR1 SQVTM and CDR2 ANQGSEA. The length of the CDR3 is 16 residues. The J segment lost 4 bases and the V segment lost 2 bases, leaving 5 bases of the junction unmatched.

V is TRBV4-2 and J is TRBJ1-3, with a weak D call TRBD1 (5 bases). Germline-derived CDR1 and CDR2 are LGHNA and YNFKEQ. V was clipped by 0 bases and J by 0 bases, with 12 bases between them. The CDR3 spans 17 residues. CDR3 protein: CASSQDGGRGSGNTIYF. CDR3 DNA sequence: TGTGCCAGCAGCCAAGATGGCGGGAGGGGCTCTGGAAACACCATATATTTT.

The rearrangement joins TRBV5-6 to TRBJ2-2, with a possible D match to TRBD1 (6 bases). The CDR3 is 15 residues long. Trimming removed 0 bases from V and 6 bases from J, with 12 bases in between. Germline V gene data show CDR1 as SGHDT and CDR2 as YYEEEE. CDR3 DNA: TGTGCCAGCAGCTTGGTCCCAGGGGCGGCCGGGGAGCTGTTTTTT. Its translation is CASSLVPGAAGELFF. The full variable domain, in which reference TRBV5-6 and TRBJ2-2 provide the parts outside the CDR3, is DAGVTQSPTHLIKTRGQQVTLRCSPKSGHDTVSWYQQALGQGPQFIFQYYEEEERQRGNFPDRFSGHQFPNYSSELNVNALLLGDSALYLCASSLVPGAAGELFFGEGSRLTVL.

The gene calls are TRBV30 and TRBJ2-1; TRBD2 might be the D (6 bases). The germline CDR1 and CDR2 sequences are GTSNPN and SVGIG (reference sequence). With 1 base removed from V and 4 bases from J, the gap between germline ends came to 14 bases. The CDR3 consists of 15 residues. The CDR3 nucleotides read TGTGCCTGGAGTGGGTCAGCGGGTATTTACAATGAGCAGTTCTTC. Residues: CAWSGSAGIYNEQFF.

The gene calls are TRBV5-1 and TRBJ1-1; D is perhaps TRBD1 (6 bases). The V end lost 0 bases, the J end lost 4 bases, and 10 bases lay between the germline ends. The CDR3 spans 14 residues. Germline CDR1 is SGHRS and CDR2 is YFSETQ. As DNA, the CDR3 is TGCGCCAGCAGCTTGGCCGGGGGCTTCACTGAAGCTTTCTTT. This encodes CASSLAGGFTEAFF.

Only a few counts were recorded for this clone. The V gene is TRBV28, the J gene TRBJ2-2, with 10 bases matching TRBD1. V gave up 9 bases and J gave up 5 bases; unmatched junction bases: 15. The CDR3 contains 17 residues. Germline V gives CDR1 MDHEN, CDR2 SYDVKM. DNA for the CDR3: TGTGCCAGTCAATACCTTCGACAGGGGGCCAGGACCGGGGAGCTGTTTTTT. It yields the protein CASQYLRQGARTGELFF.

The chain is built from TRBV30 and TRBJ2-1; a weak D match, TRBD1 (5 bases). The germline V and J ends were trimmed by 4 bases and 4 bases, with 14 bases remaining between them. CDR3 size: 14 residues. Germline CDR1 is GTSNPN and CDR2 is SVGIG (reference sequence). The CDR3 sequence is CAWKGQGLYNEQFF. CDR3 in DNA: TGTGCCTGGAAAGGGCAGGGTTTGTACAATGAGCAGTTCTTC.

The V gene is TRBV11-3, the J gene TRBJ2-7, with TRBD2 identical over 7 bases. Trimming removed 2 bases from V and 0 bases from J; junction bases left unmatched: 4. The length of the CDR3 is 15 residues. Per the germline V gene, CDR1 is SGHNT and CDR2 is YENEEA. CDR3: CASSLRSGNSYEQYF. The DNA for the CDR3 is TGTGCCAGCAGCTTACGGAGCGGGAACTCCTACGAGCAGTACTTC. Using reference TRBV11-3 and TRBJ2-7 for the parts outside the CDR3, the full variable domain is EAGVVQSPRYKIIEKKQPVAFWCNPISGHNTLYWYLQNLGQGPELLIRYENEEAVDDSQLPKDRFSAERLKGVDSTLKIQPAELGDSAVYLCASSLRSGNSYEQYFGPGTRLTVT.

The chain links TRBV9 to TRBJ2-1, with TRBD1 matching 7 bases. Per germline, CDR1 SGDLS and CDR2 YYNGEE. This CDR3 spans 15 amino acids. The V and J ends lost 0 bases and 8 bases, in that order; junction bases with no gene match: 8. CDR3 DNA sequence: TGTGCCAGCAGCGTAGGGCAGGGGGTTATATATGAGCAGTTCTTC. Amino acids: CASSVGQGVIYEQFF.

V is TRBV7-9 and J is TRBJ2-1; TRBD2 agrees at 10 bases. V lost 5 bases and J lost 9; bases outside the gene matches: 19. The CDR3 has 18 residues. CDR1 is SEHNR and CDR2 is FQNEAQ in the germline V gene (reference sequence). In DNA form, the CDR3 reads TGTGCCAGCAGCCCTCTCCAAACGGGGGGGACTAGCGAGTTTGAGCAGTTCTTC. Translating gives CASSPLQTGGTSEFEQFF.

This chain links TRBV29-1 with TRBJ2-5, with D hard to call. V lost 6 bases and J lost 2, with 13 bases in between. Germline CDR1 is SQVTM and CDR2 is ANQGSEA. The CDR3 sequence is 13 residues long. The CDR3, as DNA: TGCAGCGTAGGAGACCGGTGGCAAGAGACCCAGTACTTC. As protein: CSVGDRWQETQYF. Combining the CDR3 with reference TRBV29-1 and TRBJ2-5 gives the whole variable domain SAVISQKPSRDICQRGTSLTIQCQVDSQVTMMFWYRQQPGQSLTLIATANQGSEATYESGFVIDKFPISRPNLTFSTLTVSNMSPEDSSIYLCSVGDRWQETQYFGPGTRLLVL.

The V call is TRBV4-1, the J call TRBJ2-7; TRBD2 aligns across 14 bases. V was pared by 3 bases and J by 6 bases, with 4 bases of the junction left unmatched. The CDR3 contains 15 residues. From germline, CDR1 is MGHRA and CDR2 YSYEKL. The CDR3 DNA sequence: TGCGCCAGCAGCCACGGACTAGCGGGAGGCTTCGAGCAGTACTTC. Translated: CASSHGLAGGFEQYF.

The V gene is TRBV15, the J gene TRBJ2-7; D uncertain. Germline V gene data show CDR1 as LNHNV and CDR2 as YYDKDF (reference sequence). The CDR3 sequence is 13 residues long. Trimming removed 0 bases from V and 4 bases from J, with 7 bases in between. CDR3 amino acids: CATSREGFYEQYF. The CDR3 DNA follows: TGTGCCACCAGCAGAGAAGGATTTTACGAGCAGTACTTC.

The chain has TRBV2 and TRBJ2-5; the match to TRBD2 covers 11 bases. The V and J ends lost 5 bases and 6 bases, in that order; junction bases with no gene match: 8. The CDR3 sequence is 15 residues long. Germline V gives CDR1 SNHLY, CDR2 FYNNEI. CDR3 coding DNA: TGTGCCAGCAGTAGAGGGGGACTAGCGGTGCAGACCCAGTACTTC. Its protein product is CASSRGGLAVQTQYF.

The V and J genes are TRBV7-3 and TRBJ2-7; D might be TRBD2 (5 bases). Germline loops: CDR1 SGHTA, CDR2 FQGTGA. Trimming left V 5 bases short and J 3 bases short, with 11 bases between. The CDR3 consists of 13 residues. CDR3 sequence (DNA): TGTGCCAGCAGCCCCCAGGCGGGCTACGAGCAGTACTTC. Encoded protein: CASSPQAGYEQYF.

The chain combines TRBV6-6 with TRBJ1-1, with 9 bases that match TRBD1. Trimming removed 6 bases from V and 6 bases from J; junction bases left unmatched: 2. The germline gives CDR1 MNHNY, CDR2 SVGAGI (reference sequence). The CDR3 spans 12 residues. The CDR3 protein is CASRRQGAEAFF. DNA for the CDR3: TGTGCCAGCAGAAGACAGGGGGCTGAAGCTTTCTTT.

In this sample, this clone turned up a few times. V usage is TRBV7-3 and J usage is TRBJ2-3; tentatively, D is TRBD2 (5 bases). Germline loops: CDR1 SGHTA, CDR2 FQGTGA. V gave up 4 bases and J gave up 0 bases, with 17 bases separating them. The CDR3 loop spans 17 amino acids. DNA of the CDR3: TGTGCCAGCAGCTCCAACGCAGGAGGCTCTAGCACAGATACGCAGTATTTT. Its protein product is CASSSNAGGSSTDTQYF.

The chain joins TRBV5-1 to TRBJ2-2; the D gene is possibly TRBD2 (6 bases). Germline CDR1 is SGHRS and CDR2 is YFSETQ. The V end was cut by 3 bases, the J end by 6 bases, with 15 bases between. The CDR3 contains 15 residues. The CDR3 loop reads CASSSGHGEAGELFF. Here the CDR3 DNA reads TGCGCCAGCAGCTCCGGACACGGGGAGGCCGGGGAGCTGTTTTTT. The full variable domain, its missing parts supplied by reference TRBV5-1 and TRBJ2-2, is KAGVTQTPRYLIKTRGQQVTLSCSPISGHRSVSWYQQTPGQGLQFLFEYFSETQRNKGNFPGRFSGRQFSNSRSEMNVSTLELGDSALYLCASSSGHGEAGELFFGEGSRLTVL.

This clone was observed a few times. CDR3 bases: TGTGCCAGCATTGCCCTAGGTAGTGAGCAGTTCTTC. It encodes CASIALGSEQFF. V gene TRBV28 combines with J gene TRBJ2-1, with no clear D. Trimming took 7 bases from V and 9 from J, leaving 13 bases between them. The CDR3 loop spans 12 amino acids. Germline lookup yields CDR1 MDHEN and CDR2 SYDVKM.

This clone was found a few times. V gene TRBV5-1 combines with J gene TRBJ1-5; D remains ambiguous. Per the germline V gene, CDR1 is SGHRS and CDR2 is YFSETQ. The CDR3 is 13 residues long. The V gene lost 0 bases and the J gene lost 5 bases, with 6 bases spanning the gap. CDR3 DNA sequence: TGCGCCAGCAGCTTGGCCATAGATCAGCCCCAGCATTTT. Its translation is CASSLAIDQPQHF.

V usage is TRBV28 and J usage is TRBJ1-5; D is possibly TRBD1 (6 bases). Germline values: CDR1 MDHEN, CDR2 SYDVKM. The CDR3 runs to 15 residues. V shed 6 bases and J shed 3 bases, with 15 bases lying between them. CDR3 in amino acids: CASSILDRNNQPQHF. The CDR3 nucleotides are TGTGCCAGCAGCATCCTTGACAGGAACAATCAGCCCCAGCATTTT.

This clone has a handful of counts. This rearrangement joins TRBV27 to TRBJ2-5; D gene ambiguous. There are 13 residues in the CDR3. CDR1 is MNHEY, CDR2 SMNVEV, per germline (reference sequence). V was trimmed by 0 bases and J by 4 bases, leaving 6 bases between them. CDR3 loop: CASSLSARETQYF. In nucleotides, the CDR3 is TGTGCCAGCAGTTTATCCGCTCGAGAGACCCAGTACTTC.

A few counts support this clone. J is TRBJ1-6 and V is TRBV6-1; 8 bases are a match to TRBD1. This CDR3 has 15 residues. With 6 bases clipped from V and 5 bases from J, the junction kept 6 bases outside the gene matches. Germline assignment: CDR1 MNHNS and CDR2 SASEGT. The CDR3 coding sequence is TGTGCCAGCAGAGGACAGGGAAGTAATAATTCACCCCTCCACTTT. Translation: CASRGQGSNNSPLHF.